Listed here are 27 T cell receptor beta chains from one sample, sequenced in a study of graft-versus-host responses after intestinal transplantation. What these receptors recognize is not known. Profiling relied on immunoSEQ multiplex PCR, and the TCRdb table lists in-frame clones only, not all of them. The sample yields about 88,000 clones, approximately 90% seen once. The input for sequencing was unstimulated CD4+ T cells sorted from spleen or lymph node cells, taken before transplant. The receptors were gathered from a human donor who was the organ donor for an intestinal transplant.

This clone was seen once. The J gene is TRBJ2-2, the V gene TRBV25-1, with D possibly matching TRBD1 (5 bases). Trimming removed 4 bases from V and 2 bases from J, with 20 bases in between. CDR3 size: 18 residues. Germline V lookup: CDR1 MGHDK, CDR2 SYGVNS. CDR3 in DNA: TGTGCCAGCAGTGGGGGCAGAATGTTACAGGTAAACACCGGGGAGCTGTTTTTT. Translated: CASSGGRMLQVNTGELFF.

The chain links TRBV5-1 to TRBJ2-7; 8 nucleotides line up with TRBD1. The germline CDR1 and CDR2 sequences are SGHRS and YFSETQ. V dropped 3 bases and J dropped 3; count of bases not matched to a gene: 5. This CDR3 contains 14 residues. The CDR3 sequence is CASSYSRGLYEQYF. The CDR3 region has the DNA TGCGCCAGCAGCTATTCCAGGGGGCTCTACGAGCAGTACTTC.

This chain's CDR3 is CASHQGALEKLFF. CDR3 nucleotides: TGTGCCAGTCATCAGGGGGCTTTGGAGAAACTGTTTTTT. This sequence joins TRBV6-1 and TRBJ1-4, with 8 bases that match TRBD1. V was pared by 9 bases and J by 11 bases, with 11 bases of the junction left unmatched. The germline V gene has CDR1 MNHNS and CDR2 SASEGT. This CDR3 is 13 amino acids long.

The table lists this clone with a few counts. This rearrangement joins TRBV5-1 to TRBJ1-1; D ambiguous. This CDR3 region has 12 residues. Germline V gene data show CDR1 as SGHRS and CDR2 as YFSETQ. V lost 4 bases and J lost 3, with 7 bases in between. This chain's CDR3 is CASSRSDTEAFF. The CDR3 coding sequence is TGCGCCAGCAGCCGGAGTGACACTGAAGCTTTCTTT.

CDR3 coding DNA: TGTGCCTGGGCCTTACAGGGGGATATTCAGCCCCAGCATTTT. Its protein product is CAWALQGDIQPQHF. The chain recombines TRBV30 with TRBJ1-5, with 8 bases that match TRBD1. Germline CDR1 and CDR2: GTSNPN and SVGIG (reference sequence). The CDR3 contains 14 residues. Losses at the gene ends were 5 bases for V and 6 bases for J; bases not matched to a gene: 9.

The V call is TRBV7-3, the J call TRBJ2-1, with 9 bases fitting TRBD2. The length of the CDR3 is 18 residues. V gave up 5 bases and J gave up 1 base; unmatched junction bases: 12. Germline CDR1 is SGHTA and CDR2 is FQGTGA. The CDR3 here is CASSPGLGAGGSYNEQFF. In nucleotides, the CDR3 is TGTGCCAGCAGCCCAGGCCTAGGAGCGGGGGGTTCCTACAATGAGCAGTTCTTC. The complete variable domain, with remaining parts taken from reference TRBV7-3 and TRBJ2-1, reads GAGVSQTPSNKVTEKGKYVELRCDPISGHTALYWYRQSLGQGPEFLIYFQGTGAADDSGLPNDRFFAVRPEGSVSTLKIQRTERGDSAVYLCASSPGLGAGGSYNEQFFGPGTRLTVL.

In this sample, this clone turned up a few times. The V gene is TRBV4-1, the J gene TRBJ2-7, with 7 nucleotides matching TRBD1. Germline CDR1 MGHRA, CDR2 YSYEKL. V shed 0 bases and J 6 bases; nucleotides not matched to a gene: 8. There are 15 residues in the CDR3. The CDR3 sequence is CASSQEVQGVGEQYF. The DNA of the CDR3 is TGCGCCAGCAGCCAAGAGGTTCAGGGGGTGGGCGAGCAGTACTTC.

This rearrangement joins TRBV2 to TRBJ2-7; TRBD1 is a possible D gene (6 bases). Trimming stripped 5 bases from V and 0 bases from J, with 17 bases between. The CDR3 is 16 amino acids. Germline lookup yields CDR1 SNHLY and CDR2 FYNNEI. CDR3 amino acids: CASSPRSQGISYEQYF. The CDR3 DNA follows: TGTGCCAGCAGTCCAAGGTCTCAGGGGATCTCCTACGAGCAGTACTTC.

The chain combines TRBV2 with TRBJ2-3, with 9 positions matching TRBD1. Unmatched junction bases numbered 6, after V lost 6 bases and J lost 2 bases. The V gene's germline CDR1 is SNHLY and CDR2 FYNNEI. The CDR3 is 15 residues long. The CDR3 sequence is CASSSGQGPTDTQYF. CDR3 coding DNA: TGTGCCAGCAGCTCGGGACAGGGCCCCACAGATACGCAGTATTTT.

CDR3 in amino acids: CASSGGLTSTDTQYF. The CDR3 DNA reads TGTGCCAGCTCAGGGGGCCTTACAAGCACAGATACGCAGTATTTT. This chain joins TRBV18 and TRBJ2-3, with D possibly matching TRBD1 (6 bases). Germline V gives CDR1 KGHSH, CDR2 LQKENI. This CDR3 comprises 15 residues. V was pared by 5 bases and J by 0 bases, with 12 bases between.

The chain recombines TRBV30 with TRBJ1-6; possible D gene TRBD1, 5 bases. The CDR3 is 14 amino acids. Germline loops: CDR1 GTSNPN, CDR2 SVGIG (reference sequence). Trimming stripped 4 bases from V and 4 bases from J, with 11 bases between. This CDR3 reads CAWTQGLYNSPLHF. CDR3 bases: TGTGCCTGGACCCAGGGTCTATATAATTCACCCCTCCACTTT.

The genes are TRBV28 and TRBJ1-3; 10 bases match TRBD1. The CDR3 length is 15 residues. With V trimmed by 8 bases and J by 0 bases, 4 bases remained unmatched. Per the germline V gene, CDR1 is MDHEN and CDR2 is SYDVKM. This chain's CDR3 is CASGTGVYSGNTIYF. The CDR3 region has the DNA TGTGCCAGCGGGACAGGGGTCTACTCTGGAAACACCATATATTTT.

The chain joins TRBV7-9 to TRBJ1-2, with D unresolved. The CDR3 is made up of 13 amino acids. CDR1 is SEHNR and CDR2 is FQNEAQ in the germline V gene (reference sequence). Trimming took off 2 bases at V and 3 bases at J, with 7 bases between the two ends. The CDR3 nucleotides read TGTGCCAGCAGCTTAAACTCCCACTATGGCTACACCTTC. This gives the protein CASSLNSHYGYTF. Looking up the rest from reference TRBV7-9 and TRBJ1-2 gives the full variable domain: DTGVSQNPRHKITKRGQNVTFRCDPISEHNRLYWYRQTLGQGPEFLTYFQNEAQLEKSRLLSDRFSAERPKGSFSTLEIQRTEQGDSAMYLCASSLNSHYGYTFGSGTRLTVV.

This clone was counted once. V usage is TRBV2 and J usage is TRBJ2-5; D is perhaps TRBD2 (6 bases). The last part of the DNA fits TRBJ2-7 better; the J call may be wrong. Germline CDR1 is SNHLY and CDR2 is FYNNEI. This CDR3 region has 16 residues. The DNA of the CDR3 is TGTGCCAGCAGTATGGAGTCTAGCGCGTTCTCCTACGAGCAGTACTTC. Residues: CASSMESSAFSYEQYF.

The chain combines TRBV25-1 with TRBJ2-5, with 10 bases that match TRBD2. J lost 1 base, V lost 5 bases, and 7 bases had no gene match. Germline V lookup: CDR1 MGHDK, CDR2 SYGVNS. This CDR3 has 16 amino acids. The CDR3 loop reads CASSPDSGGSQETQYF. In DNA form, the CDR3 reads TGTGCCAGCAGTCCGGATAGCGGGGGGAGCCAAGAGACCCAGTACTTC.

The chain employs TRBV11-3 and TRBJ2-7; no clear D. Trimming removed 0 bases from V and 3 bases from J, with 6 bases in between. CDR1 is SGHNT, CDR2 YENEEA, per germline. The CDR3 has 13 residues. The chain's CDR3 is CASSLERYYEQYF. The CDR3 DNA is TGTGCCAGCAGCTTAGAACGGTACTACGAGCAGTACTTC.

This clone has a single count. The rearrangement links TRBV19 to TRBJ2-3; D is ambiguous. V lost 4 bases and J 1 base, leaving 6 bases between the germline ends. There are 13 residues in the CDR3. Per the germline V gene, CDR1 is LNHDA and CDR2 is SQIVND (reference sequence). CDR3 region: CASSNAGTDTQYF. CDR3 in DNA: TGTGCCAGTAGTAATGCGGGCACAGATACGCAGTATTTT.

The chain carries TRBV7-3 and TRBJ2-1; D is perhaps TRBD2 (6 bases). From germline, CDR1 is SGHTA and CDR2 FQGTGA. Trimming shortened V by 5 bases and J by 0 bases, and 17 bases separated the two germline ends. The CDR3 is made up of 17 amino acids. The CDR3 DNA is TGTGCCAGCAGCGCTCAAGCGGGTATCTCCTCCTACAATGAGCAGTTCTTC. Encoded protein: CASSAQAGISSYNEQFF.

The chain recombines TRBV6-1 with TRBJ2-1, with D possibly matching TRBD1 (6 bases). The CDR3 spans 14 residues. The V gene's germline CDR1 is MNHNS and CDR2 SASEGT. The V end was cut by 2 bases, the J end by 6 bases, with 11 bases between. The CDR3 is CASSERWGRNEQFF. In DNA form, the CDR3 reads TGTGCCAGCAGTGAACGATGGGGGCGCAATGAGCAGTTCTTC.

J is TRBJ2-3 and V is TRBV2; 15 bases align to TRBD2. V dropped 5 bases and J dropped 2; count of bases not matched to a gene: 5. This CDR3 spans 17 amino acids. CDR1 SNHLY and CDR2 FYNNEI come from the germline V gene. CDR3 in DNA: TGTGCCAGCAGTAGATGGACTAGCGGGGGGGTCACAGATACGCAGTATTTT. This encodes CASSRWTSGGVTDTQYF.

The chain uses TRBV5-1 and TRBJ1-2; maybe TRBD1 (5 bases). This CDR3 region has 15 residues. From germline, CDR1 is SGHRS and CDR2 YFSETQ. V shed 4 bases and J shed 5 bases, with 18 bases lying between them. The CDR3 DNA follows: TGCGCCAGCAGCACAAGGATTACAGGACCTTATGGCTACACCTTC. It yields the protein CASSTRITGPYGYTF.

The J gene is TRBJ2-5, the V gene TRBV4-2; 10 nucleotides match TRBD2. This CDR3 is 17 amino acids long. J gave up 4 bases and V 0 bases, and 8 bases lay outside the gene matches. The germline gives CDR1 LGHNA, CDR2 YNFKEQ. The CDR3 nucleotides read TGTGCCAGCAGCCAAGATTTGGGACTAGCGTTTGGAGAGACCCAGTACTTC. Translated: CASSQDLGLAFGETQYF.

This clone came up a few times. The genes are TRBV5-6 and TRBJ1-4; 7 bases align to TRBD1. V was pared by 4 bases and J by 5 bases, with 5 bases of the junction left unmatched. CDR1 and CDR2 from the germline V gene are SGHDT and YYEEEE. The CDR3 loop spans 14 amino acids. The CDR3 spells CASSPDRSNEKLFF. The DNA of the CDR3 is TGTGCCAGCAGCCCGGACAGGTCAAATGAAAAACTGTTTTTT.

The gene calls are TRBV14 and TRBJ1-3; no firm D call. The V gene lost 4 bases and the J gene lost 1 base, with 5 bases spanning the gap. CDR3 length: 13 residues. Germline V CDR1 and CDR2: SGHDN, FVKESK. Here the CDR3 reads CASSLQSGNTIYF. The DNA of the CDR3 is TGTGCCAGCAGCCTACAGTCTGGAAACACCATATATTTT.

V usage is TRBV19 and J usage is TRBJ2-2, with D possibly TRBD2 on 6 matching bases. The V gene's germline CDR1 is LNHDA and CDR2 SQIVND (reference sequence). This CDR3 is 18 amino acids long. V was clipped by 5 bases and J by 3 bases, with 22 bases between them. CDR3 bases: TGTGCCAGTAGTGCCTACGGGGTTAGCGGAACCTACACCGGGGAGCTGTTTTTT. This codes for CASSAYGVSGTYTGELFF.

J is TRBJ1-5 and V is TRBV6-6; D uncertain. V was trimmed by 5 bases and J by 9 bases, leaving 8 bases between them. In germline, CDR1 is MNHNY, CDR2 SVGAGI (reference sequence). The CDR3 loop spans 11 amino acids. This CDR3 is CASSNRGPQHF. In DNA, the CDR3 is TGTGCCAGCAGTAACCGGGGGCCCCAGCATTTT.

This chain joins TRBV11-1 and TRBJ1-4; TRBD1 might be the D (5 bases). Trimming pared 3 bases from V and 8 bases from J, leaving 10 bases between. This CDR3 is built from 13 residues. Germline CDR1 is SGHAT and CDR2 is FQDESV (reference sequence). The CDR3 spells CASSFSDREKLFF. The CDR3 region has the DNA TGTGCCAGCAGCTTCTCAGACAGAGAAAAACTGTTTTTT.